Detailed here is one T cell receptor beta chain. The antigen remains undetermined. At sampling all donors were nominally healthy, likely with unrecorded immune exposures. V dropped 6 bases and J dropped 1; count of bases not matched to a gene: 9. Germline loops: CDR1 ENHRY, CDR2 SYGVKD. The CDR3 is made up of 18 amino acids. The sample comes from a study of cytomegalovirus exposure and HLA in healthy donors. Primers included in the PCR were 60 Vbeta and 13 Jbeta primers. Libraries were prepared by immunoSEQ multiplex PCR; TCRdb keeps only in-frame clonotypes and omits some of them. The listing contains some 130,000 clones. Overall study findings and caveats: Reportedly, diagnosis of cytomegalovirus status by the classifier showed high specificity and sensitivity. Highly shared variants forming one cluster were likely a sequencing artifact. Presence/absence comparisons presumed near-even sequencing depth among donors.

The sequence came from a man between 18 and 29 years old in good health and CMV-seronegative. The V gene is TRBV10-3, the J gene TRBJ2-5; 15 bases are a match to TRBD2. Source material: PBMCs. CDR3 sequence: CAIRSPGLAGGSQETQYF. The CDR3 DNA sequence: TGTGCCATCAGGTCCCCGGGACTAGCGGGGGGTTCCCAAGAGACCCAGTACTTC.